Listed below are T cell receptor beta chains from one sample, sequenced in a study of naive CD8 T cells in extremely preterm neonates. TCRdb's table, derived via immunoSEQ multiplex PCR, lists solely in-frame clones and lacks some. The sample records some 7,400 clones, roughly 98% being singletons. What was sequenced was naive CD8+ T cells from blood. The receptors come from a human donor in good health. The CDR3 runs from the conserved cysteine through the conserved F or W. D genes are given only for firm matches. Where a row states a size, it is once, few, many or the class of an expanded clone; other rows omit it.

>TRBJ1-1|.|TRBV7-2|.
TGTGCCAGCAGCTTACCACAGGGTATGAACACTGAAGCTTTCTTT
CASSLPQGMNTEAFF
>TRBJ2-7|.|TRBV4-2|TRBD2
TGTGCCAGCAGCCCCAGCGGGGGGAACGAGCAGTACTTC
CASSPSGGNEQYF
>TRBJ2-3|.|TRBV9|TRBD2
TGTGCCAGCAGCACTCGCGGGGGGGGCCCTGGAGATACGCAGTATTTT
CASSTRGGGPGDTQYF
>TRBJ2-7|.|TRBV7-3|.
TGTGCCAGCAGCTCCGGCAGTCCAGGGGAGCAGTACTTC
CASSSGSPGEQYF
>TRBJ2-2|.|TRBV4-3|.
TGCGCCAGCAGCCAAGCGCGGGAGGGACAGGGGCACGGGGAGCTGTTTTTT
CASSQAREGQGHGELFF
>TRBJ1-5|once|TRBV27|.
TGTGCCAGCAGTCCGGGGAGGAGCAATCAGCCCCAGCATTTT
CASSPGRSNQPQHF
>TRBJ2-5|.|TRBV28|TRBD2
TGTGCCAGCAGTTTAAGCGCGGGGGGCCTCCAAGAGACCCAGTACTTC
CASSLSAGGLQETQYF
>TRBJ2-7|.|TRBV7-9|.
TGTGCCAGCAAGTTAGGGGGGGGCGAGCAGTACTTC
CASKLGGGEQYF
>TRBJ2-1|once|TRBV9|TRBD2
TGTGCCAGCAGCGTAGTCCCTAGCGGGGGCCTTTACAATGAGCAGTTCTTC
CASSVVPSGGLYNEQFF
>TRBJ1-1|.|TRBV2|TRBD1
TGTGCTACCAGACAGGGCGTCACGACCGAAGCTTTCTTT
CATRQGVTTEAFF
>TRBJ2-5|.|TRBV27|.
TGTGCCAGCAGTTTAGGCAGGGGGGTAGAGACCCAGTACTTC
CASSLGRGVETQYF
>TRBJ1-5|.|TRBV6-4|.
TGTGCCAGCAGCCCACATAGCAATCAGCCCCAGCATTTT
CASSPHSNQPQHF
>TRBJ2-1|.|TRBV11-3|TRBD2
TGTGCCAGCAGCTCGAGGTCGGGGGAGGGAGCGGGAGGTCCCAATGAGCAGTTCTTC
CASSSRSGEGAGGPNEQFF
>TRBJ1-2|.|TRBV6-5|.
TGTGCCAGCAGTTACTCAGACACTTATGGCTACACCTTC
CASSYSDTYGYTF
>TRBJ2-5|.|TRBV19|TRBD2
TGTGCCAGTAGTACTGGGGGGACTAGCCTGGAGACCCAGTACTTC
CASSTGGTSLETQYF
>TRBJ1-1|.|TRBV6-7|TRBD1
TGTGCCAGCAGAACAGGGGGCAGAGGGGACACTGAAGCTTTCTTT
CASRTGGRGDTEAFF
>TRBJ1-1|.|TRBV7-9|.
TGTGCCAGCAGCGGGGGAGGCACTGAAGCTTTCTTT
CASSGGGTEAFF
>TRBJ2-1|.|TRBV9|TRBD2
TGTGCCAGCAGCGTAGAAGTGGCGGGGGGTTACAATGAGCAGTTCTTC
CASSVEVAGGYNEQFF
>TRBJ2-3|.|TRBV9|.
TGTGCCAGCAGCGTAGCTACCACAGATACGCAGTATTTT
CASSVATTDTQYF
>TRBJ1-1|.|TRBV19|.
TGTGCCAGTAGTATAGGTCCTAACACTGAAGCTTTCTTT
CASSIGPNTEAFF
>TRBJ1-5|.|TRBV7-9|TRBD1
TGTGCCAGCGGCCCGACAGGGGGCGCACGGCAGCCCCAGCATTTT
CASGPTGGARQPQHF
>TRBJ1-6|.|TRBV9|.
TGTGCCAGCAGCGCGCCGACAGGCGATAATTCACCCCTCCACTTT
CASSAPTGDNSPLHF
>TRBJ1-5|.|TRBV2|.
TGTGCCAGCAGTATTTTGTCGAGGAGCAATCAGCCCCAGCATTTT
CASSILSRSNQPQHF